The 20 T cell receptor beta chains below were found in one sample sequenced in a study of identical twins. TCRdb itself ran the 5' RACE reads through MiXCR, one entry per CDR3 protein. Here the sample spans some 600,000 distinct CDR3 sequences, roughly 7.1% being singletons. The same data also went into a second study, on yellow fever vaccine responses in identical twins.

The sample consisted of PBMCs. The receptors were sampled from a woman aged 18-29 years in good health.

This clonotype was detected only a few times. The gene calls are TRBV28 and TRBJ2-4; 12 bases match TRBD1. Germline assignment: CDR1 MDHEN and CDR2 SYDVKM. V lost 4 bases to trimming and J lost 3 bases; unmatched junction nucleotides: 7. The length of the CDR3 is 17 residues. The CDR3, as DNA: TGTGCCAGCAGTTCTCGGGACAGGGGGCTAGGCAAAAACATTCAGTACTTC. It yields the protein CASSSRDRGLGKNIQYF.

This clonotype came up many times. The chain uses TRBV20-1 and TRBJ1-3, with 7 positions matching TRBD1. In germline, CDR1 is DFQATT, CDR2 SNEGSKA (reference sequence). Unmatched junction bases numbered 2, after V lost 1 base and J lost 2 bases. CDR3 length equals 14 residues. CDR3 nucleotides: TGCAGTGCTAGAGCAGGGGGACCTGGAAACACCATATATTTT. Amino acids: CSARAGGPGNTIYF.

There are a few counts of this clonotype. The chain joins TRBV5-1 to TRBJ2-3, with 9 bases fitting TRBD1. With V trimmed by 4 bases and J by 3 bases, 6 bases remained unmatched. The CDR3 has 15 amino acids. CDR1 is SGHRS, CDR2 YFSETQ, per germline. Here the CDR3 DNA reads TGCGCCAGCAGCCCGGACAGGGGTCAGACAGATACGCAGTATTTT. It specifies CASSPDRGQTDTQYF.

This clonotype was seen ten or more times. CDR3: CAISSRTSGAPYEQYV. CDR3 nucleotides: TGTGCCATCAGTTCAAGGACCAGTGGGGCCCCCTACGAGCAGTACGTC. The chain is built from TRBV10-3 and TRBJ2-7; tentative D call: TRBD1 (5 bases). V lost 5 bases, J lost 2 bases, and 19 bases lay in between. Germline V CDR1 and CDR2: ENHRY, SYGVKD. The CDR3 consists of 16 residues.

A word on this clonotype: At one end the junction does not follow the germline gene, possibly because of a read error. The V gene is TRBV20-1, the J gene TRBJ2-1; 11 bases align to TRBD2. Germline CDR1 DFQATT, CDR2 SNEGSKA (reference sequence). The CDR3 runs 17 residues. CDR3 nucleotide sequence: TGCTGTGCTAGACCCATGACTAGCGGGGCTCAACAGAATGAGCAGTTCTTC. Amino acids: CCARPMTSGAQQNEQFF.

This chain links TRBV3-1 with TRBJ2-1; D gene uncertain. CDR1 is LGHDT, CDR2 YNNKEL, per germline (reference sequence). V was cut by 2 bases and J by 7 bases, with 12 bases left in between. The CDR3 runs to 14 residues. The CDR3 spells CASSQKQVRNEQFF. The DNA of the CDR3 is TGTGCCAGCAGCCAAAAGCAGGTGAGGAATGAGCAGTTCTTC.

As to this clonotype: One end of the junction fails to match germline, which may point to a read error. This rearrangement joins TRBV4-1 to TRBJ2-5, with D perhaps TRBD1 or TRBD2 (5 bases each). This CDR3 has 13 residues. Germline loops: CDR1 MGHRA, CDR2 YSYEKL. Here the CDR3 DNA reads TGCGCCAGCAGCCAAGTTCAGGGAGAGGCCCAGTACTTC. Residues: CASSQVQGEAQYF.

This CDR3 reads CAISESREQFF. The CDR3 nucleotides are TGTGCCATCAGTGAGTCGCGTGAGCAGTTCTTC. The chain recombines TRBV10-3 with TRBJ2-1; D remains ambiguous. CDR3 length equals 11 residues. V lost 0 bases to trimming and J lost 9 bases, with 3 bases between them. From germline, CDR1 is ENHRY and CDR2 SYGVKD.

This clonotype showed up many times. The chain employs TRBV29-1 and TRBJ1-3; 7 nucleotides agree with TRBD1. The V and J ends lost 6 bases and 0 bases, in that order; junction bases with no gene match: 14. There are 17 residues in the CDR3. The germline V gene encodes CDR1 SQVTM and CDR2 ANQGSEA. CDR3 coding DNA: TGCAGCGTGGTGTCCGCTGCAGGGGGGAGCTCTGGAAACACCATATATTTT. Residues: CSVVSAAGGSSGNTIYF.

The CDR3 sequence: CAISESRSNQPQHF. The CDR3 region has the DNA TGTGCCATCAGTGAGTCGCGTAGCAATCAGCCCCAGCATTTT. This chain uses TRBV10-3 with TRBJ1-5; D remains unclear. Germline V CDR1 and CDR2: ENHRY, SYGVKD. V was clipped by 0 bases and J by 0 bases, with 3 bases between them. The length of the CDR3 is 14 residues.

The rearrangement joins TRBV3-1 to TRBJ2-3; the D gene could be TRBD1 or TRBD2 (5 bases each). The germline CDR1 and CDR2 sequences are LGHDT and YNNKEL (reference sequence). The V and J ends lost 5 bases and 4 bases respectively, with 19 bases between them. The CDR3 loop spans 16 amino acids. CDR3 coding DNA: TGTGCCAGCAGCGAAGCCGGGACCCCGCCAGCAGATACGCAGTATTTT. It encodes CASSEAGTPPADTQYF.

The chain links TRBV7-8 to TRBJ2-5, with 9 bases matching TRBD2. With 8 bases clipped from V and 1 base from J, the junction kept 11 bases outside the gene matches. Germline V CDR1 and CDR2: SGHVS, FQNEAQ. The CDR3 is 16 residues long. CDR3 in amino acids: CASRQNSGGIQETQYF. The CDR3 DNA follows: TGTGCCAGCCGCCAAAATAGCGGGGGAATCCAAGAGACCCAGTACTTC.

The chain uses TRBV6-1 and TRBJ2-7; TRBD2 agrees at 13 bases. The CDR3 contains 17 residues. V dropped 5 bases and J dropped 9; count of bases not matched to a gene: 16. Germline lookup yields CDR1 MNHNS and CDR2 SASEGT. CDR3 sequence: CASSTNQRTSGSLWQYF. Written as DNA, the CDR3 is TGTGCCAGCAGTACCAACCAAAGGACTAGCGGGAGTCTTTGGCAGTACTTC.

The chain carries TRBV7-6 and TRBJ2-7; D is possibly TRBD1 or TRBD2 (5 bases each). This CDR3 spans 16 amino acids. The germline V gene has CDR1 SGHVS and CDR2 FNYEAQ. V was pared by 4 bases and J by 0 bases, with 16 bases between. The CDR3 loop reads CASSSLGVALSYEQYF. DNA of the CDR3: TGTGCCAGCAGCTCCCTGGGGGTAGCCCTCTCCTACGAGCAGTACTTC. Full variable domain (remainder filled in from reference TRBV7-6 and TRBJ2-7): GAGVSQSPRYKVTKRGQDVALRCDPISGHVSLYWYRQALGQGPEFLTYFNYEAQQDKSGLPNDRFSAERPEGSISTLTIQRTEQRDSAMYRCASSSLGVALSYEQYFGPGTRLTVT.

This clonotype was counted ten times or more. The chain has TRBV28 and TRBJ1-3; the match to TRBD1 covers 9 bases. V lost 3 bases and J lost 4; bases outside the gene matches: 7. The length of the CDR3 is 16 residues. Per germline, CDR1 MDHEN and CDR2 SYDVKM. In DNA form, the CDR3 reads TGTGCCAGCAGTTTGCCCGGACAGGGGTACGGAAACACCATATATTTT. It translates to CASSLPGQGYGNTIYF.

This clonotype was seen repeatedly, ten times or more. The chain has TRBV5-1 and TRBJ1-2; D might be TRBD1 (5 bases). V lost 4 bases and J 2 bases, leaving 18 bases between the germline ends. This CDR3 comprises 16 residues. CDR1 and CDR2 (germline): SGHRS, YFSETQ. CDR3 sequence reads: CASSAIEGRPNYGYTF. CDR3 bases: TGCGCCAGCAGCGCTATCGAGGGACGACCCAACTATGGCTACACCTTC.

The genes are TRBV12-3 or TRBV12-4 and TRBJ2-7; D is unresolved. V was shortened by 2 bases and J by 1 base, with 15 bases between the two germline ends. This CDR3 region has 16 residues. CDR3 region: CASSLWTYPLSYEQYF. The DNA for the CDR3 is TGTGCCAGCAGTTTATGGACCTATCCCCTTTCCTACGAGCAGTACTTC.

In its sample, this clonotype was seen a few times. The V gene is TRBV5-1, the J gene TRBJ1-2, with a tentative D call TRBD1 (5 bases). The CDR3 extends over 14 amino acids. The germline V gene encodes CDR1 SGHRS and CDR2 YFSETQ. Trimming cost V 4 bases and J 6 bases, with 16 bases left between them. The CDR3 is CASSKEGSQDGYTF. In DNA, the CDR3 is TGCGCCAGCAGCAAGGAGGGGTCCCAGGATGGCTACACCTTC.

This clonotype was detected ten times or more. The chain combines TRBV7-8 with TRBJ2-1; D unresolved. The ends were cut back, 1 base at V and 6 bases at J, with 10 bases in the middle. CDR1 and CDR2 (germline): SGHVS, FQNEAQ. The CDR3 spans 14 residues. In DNA form, the CDR3 reads TGTGCCAGCAGCTTAGTTGGCAGGCGCAATGAGCAGTTCTTC. It codes for CASSLVGRRNEQFF.

Ten or more counts support this clonotype. The chain has TRBV4-1 and TRBJ2-5; 10 bases line up with TRBD1. J was trimmed by 4 bases and V by 1 base; bases with no gene match: 9. There are 17 residues in the CDR3. CDR1 is MGHRA and CDR2 is YSYEKL in the germline V gene. The CDR3, as DNA: TGCGCCAGCAGCCAAGCCTACTTTGGGACAGGGGTAGAGACCCAGTACTTC. This sequence encodes CASSQAYFGTGVETQYF.